This T cell receptor beta chain comes out of a study of cytomegalovirus exposure and HLA in healthy donors. The wider study: The 90 to 150 validation repertoires used a platform that matched the one used for the approximately 620 first-cohort repertoires, as a later analysis reported.

The donors were members of the roughly 120-subject validation cohort (separate from the approximately 670-subject first cohort). Turning to this clone: The antigen is not known.

V was clipped by 3 bases and J by 3 bases, with 14 bases between them. Germline V lookup: CDR1 KGHSH, CDR2 LQKENI. This CDR3 region has 15 residues. Overall study results and limits: Reported results showed that the classifier diagnosed cytomegalovirus status with high specificity and sensitivity.

Clones were sequenced by immunoSEQ multiplex PCR, and TCRdb holds only the in-frame ones, with some missing. The sample has approximately 150,000 clones, just over 90% seen once. V is TRBV18 and J is TRBJ1-1, with a possible D match to TRBD1 (6 bases). The source material was PBMCs. This TCR came from a man younger than 35 in good health and CMV-seronegative. The CDR3 bases are TGTGCCAGCTCACCTACGGCAGGGGATCACACTGAAGCTTTCTTT. Its translation: CASSPTAGDHTEAFF.